This T cell receptor (beta chain) is drawn from a study of OX40 agonist ivuxolimab in advanced cancers. Patients had blood sampled at baseline and again on cycle 4 day 1 and cycle 7 day 1. Measured with immunoSEQ multiplex PCR; TCRdb has only the in-frame clones, and not every one. The profile shows 60,000 to 75,000 clones, around 92% of them singletons. The germline V gene encodes CDR1 MNHEY and CDR2 SVGAGI. Trimming at V came to 2 bases and at J to 7 bases, leaving 8 bases not matched to a gene. The CDR3 contains 16 residues. Sequencing used CD4+ or CD8+ T cells sorted from blood, obtained in a trial of the OX40 agonist ivuxolimab. The rearrangement uses TRBV6-5 and TRBJ2-2; 9 nucleotides agree with TRBD1. This clonotype originated in an adult with an advanced solid tumor such as melanoma, head and neck, liver or kidney cancer. The CDR3 reads CASSYAGTGNGGELFF. The CDR3 coding sequence is TGTGCCAGCAGTTACGCCGGGACAGGGAACGGCGGGGAGCTGTTTTTT.